The 9 T cell receptor beta chains reported below all come from one sample, sequenced in a study of regulatory T cells in long-lasting Graves disease. Library construction for TCR beta used iRepertoire HTBI primers and Arm-PCR of CDR3 regions. One entry per CDR3 protein results from TCRdb running MiXCR on the multiplex PCR reads. The data show some 600,000 distinct CDR3 sequences, with 15% to 20% seen just once and around 12% held by the top ten. The time point denotes: newly diagnosed GD, antithyroid drugs for less than 3 months. RNA extracted from PBMCs served as the sequencing template. This sample was also put to use in a study of T cells in Graves' hyperthyroidism and ophthalmopathy.

The source was peripheral blood mononuclear cells (PBMCs), collected at new diagnosis, from a patient treated with antithyroid drugs. Receptor source: a young man with Graves disease.

In this sample, this clonotype turned up many times. The V and J genes are TRBV12-5 and TRBJ2-3; D gene unclear. Deletions cut 7 bases from V and 5 bases from J, with 13 bases between. Germline CDR1 is LGHNT and CDR2 is FRNRAP. The CDR3 spans 13 residues. The CDR3 spells CASERPTRDTQYF. The DNA of the CDR3 is TGTGCTAGTGAGAGGCCCACCAGAGATACGCAGTATTTT.

The chain has TRBV11-2 and TRBJ2-3, with 14 bases identical to TRBD2. The CDR3 sequence is 17 residues long. Germline CDR1 SGHAT, CDR2 FQNNGV. V trimming: 5 bases; J trimming: 4 bases; junction bases outside the gene matches: 8. The CDR3 is CASSLGTSGSSADTQYF. The CDR3 DNA sequence: TGTGCCAGCAGCCTCGGGACTAGCGGGAGTTCGGCAGATACGCAGTATTTT.

Concerning this clonotype itself: The junction and the germline gene differ at one end; a read error may be behind it. The chain employs TRBV7-7 and TRBJ2-5; TRBD2 agrees at 7 bases. The CDR3 is made up of 17 amino acids. CDR1 and CDR2 from the germline V gene are SSHAT and FNYEAQ (reference sequence). The DNA for the CDR3 is TGTGCTAGCAGCCCCCCTATAGGCGGGAGTGGAGGGGAGACCCAGTACTTC. Translating gives CASSPPIGGSGGETQYF.

For this clonotype: A read error may be the cause here, since a much bigger clone is one base away. Given the absence of the conserved phenylalanine or tryptophan at the CDR3 end, a read error is likely. This chain's CDR3 is CASSLVPHRRQETQYL. CDR3 DNA: TGTGCCAGCAGCTTAGTCCCCCACCGGCGGCAAGAGACCCAGTACCTC. The chain couples TRBV7-9 to TRBJ2-5; D is ambiguous. Germline loops: CDR1 SEHNR, CDR2 FQNEAQ (reference sequence). CDR3 length: 16 residues. Trimming took off 1 base at V and 2 bases at J, with 14 bases between the two ends.

This rearrangement joins TRBV6-2 or TRBV6-3 to TRBJ2-3, with D hard to call. Looked up from germline, CDR1 is MNHEY and CDR2 is SVGEGT. The V gene lost 6 bases and the J gene lost 4 bases, with 2 bases spanning the gap. This CDR3 region has 10 residues. The CDR3 here is CASRSDTQYF. In DNA, the CDR3 is TGTGCCAGCAGGTCAGATACGCAGTATTTT.

This clonotype has just a few counts. The chain recombines TRBV7-6 with TRBJ2-5; 9 bases fit TRBD2. This CDR3 region has 16 residues. Trimming took 0 bases from V and 5 from J; bases not matched to a gene: 7. Germline V gene data show CDR1 as SGHVS and CDR2 as FNYEAQ. The CDR3 is CASSLAASGKWETQYF. The CDR3 nucleotides read TGTGCCAGCAGCTTAGCAGCTAGCGGGAAATGGGAGACCCAGTACTTC. Drawing the rest from reference TRBV7-6 and TRBJ2-5, the complete variable domain is GAGVSQSPRYKVTKRGQDVALRCDPISGHVSLYWYRQALGQGPEFLTYFNYEAQQDKSGLPNDRFSAERPEGSISTLTIQRTEQRDSAMYRCASSLAASGKWETQYFGPGTRLLVL.

This clonotype was detected only a few times. The chain employs TRBV12-3 or TRBV12-4 and TRBJ1-2, with D uncertain. Trimming pared 3 bases from V and 14 bases from J, leaving 16 bases between. There are 12 residues in the CDR3. The CDR3 region is CASSLIRAAATF. CDR3 bases: TGTGCCAGCAGTTTGATTCGGGCGGCAGCAACCTTC.

The chain recombines TRBV4-1 with TRBJ2-5; D possibly corresponds to TRBD1 (5 bases). The DNA end is more similar to TRBJ2-7, so the J call may be wrong. CDR1 MGHRA and CDR2 YSYEKL come from the germline V gene. This CDR3 is built from 16 residues. The CDR3 DNA reads TGCGCCAGCAGCCCACTAAGGGGAAGACGTTGGGGCGAGCAGTACTTC. Encoded protein: CASSPLRGRRWGEQYF.

This clonotype has a count of ten or more. The chain uses TRBV27 and TRBJ2-1, with no clear D. In germline, CDR1 is MNHEY, CDR2 SMNVEV (reference sequence). CDR3 length: 16 residues. V gave up 2 bases and J gave up 3 bases, with 14 bases separating them. The CDR3 region is CASSLGSLIGYNEQFF. The CDR3 nucleotides are TGTGCCAGCAGTTTAGGTTCACTCATAGGCTACAATGAGCAGTTCTTC.